The clone carrying this T cell receptor beta chain was seen many times. Its antigen is unidentified. Given a much more abundant clone one base away, this may be a read error. The source of the sample is a study of blood T cells in healthy people across ages. Study-level background: Capture via template switching afforded approximately one barcoded beta molecule per two T cells. Overall study results and limits: Roughly linear age-related decline in beta diversity appeared, significant by age roughly 40. Without sorted subsets, naive and antigen-experienced compartments could not be conclusively compared.

Next came a second PCR, run for roughly 7 to 12 cycles, which used a sample-barcoded 5' primer along with a J-beta primer mix. Sequencing recovered at least 2.5 million CDR3-containing paired-end reads from each sample. TCRdb passed the 5' RACE reads through MiXCR, listing each CDR3 protein once. Altogether hundreds of thousands of distinct CDR3 sequences are present, about 53% being singletons, with the ten largest covering about 42%. CDR1 is SQVTM, CDR2 ANQGSEA, per germline. The CDR3 has 17 amino acids. The sequenced sample consisted of blood. The J gene is TRBJ2-1, the V gene TRBV29-1, with D possibly matching TRBD2 (5 bases). The assigned J gene may be wrong: the sequence end matches TRBJ2-7 better. This sequence originates from an elderly man in good health. CDR3 region: CSVEEAGGASSYNEQYF. The CDR3 DNA is TGCAGCGTTGAAGAGGCCGGCGGCGCTAGCTCCTACAATGAGCAGTACTTC.